Below, one T cell receptor beta chain is given with its context. The data were taken from a study of blood T cell repertoires in COVID-19. Study details: The United States, Italy and Spain provided the acute and convalescent COVID-19 samples. PBMCs, B-cell-depleted T cells, or T cells provided the cDNA or gDNA that made up the material.

The V and J ends lost 1 base and 0 bases respectively, with 7 bases between them. CDR1 SEHNR and CDR2 FQNEAQ come from the germline V gene (reference sequence). This CDR3 spans 15 amino acids. Sequencing was performed with immunoSEQ multiplex PCR; in TCRdb, only in-frame clones are kept and a portion is missing. Among roughly 200,000 clones listed, under 90% were seen once. The sequencing sample was made of peripheral blood. This sequence originates from a man aged 40-50 years with acute or convalescent COVID-19. The gene calls are TRBV7-9 and TRBJ2-4; no definite D call. CDR3 coding DNA: TGTGCCAGCAGCTTAGACAGTGTAGCCAAAAACATTCAGTACTTC. Its protein product is CASSLDSVAKNIQYF.